This entry is about one T cell receptor (beta chain). V lost 4 bases, J lost 0 bases, and 3 bases stayed unmatched. CDR1 and CDR2 from the germline V gene are MNHEY and SVGAGI. The CDR3 consists of 15 residues. The sample's treatment: oral pan-JAK inhibitor, 5-10 mg twice daily. Isolation of CD4+ and CD8+ T cells from PBMCs was achieved by sorting. These data come from a study of CD8+ T cells in alopecia areata. Across the study: The SALT score measured affected scalp surface percentage in treated patients.

RNA was extracted and reverse transcribed into cDNA as the sequencing template. The table came from immunoSEQ multiplex PCR; TCRdb's copy has only in-frame clones and leaves some out. This table has about 140,000 clones, about 88% appearing once. Material: CD8+ T cells sorted from blood, obtained at week 4, from a patient treated with tofacitinib. This TCR derives from a human donor with alopecia areata. This chain connects TRBV6-5 to TRBJ2-1; 7 bases agree with TRBD1. The CDR3 DNA follows: TGTGCCAGCAGTTTACAGGGGATCTCCTACAATGAGCAGTTCTTC. It translates to CASSLQGISYNEQFF.